This entry lists 22 T cell receptor beta chains sequenced from one sample in a study of vaccination and CD4 T cells after COVID-19. Documented treatment: roughly nine-day PBMC culture with coronavirus spike peptide pools or control peptides (ViraFEST assay). An Oncomine TCR Beta short-read assay was used to sequence the DNA from cultured CD4+ T cells. TCRdb reanalysed the PCR reads using MiXCR and keeps one entry per CDR3 protein. The sample lists around 9,100 distinct CDR3 sequences; roughly 71% were seen once. Their recognized antigens are unknown. Sequences were obtained from CD4+ T cells from blood, cultured in vitro. The source of these receptors is a human donor who had recovered from COVID-19.

V is TRBV6-5 and J is TRBJ1-2; the D gene is possibly TRBD1 (6 bases). CDR1 is MNHEY and CDR2 is SVGAGI in the germline V gene. CDR3 length: 15 residues. The V gene lost 2 bases and the J gene lost 4 bases, with 14 bases spanning the gap. The CDR3, as DNA: TGTGCCAGCAGTTACCTCCACAGGGAGTCCTATGGCTACACCTTC. This translates into CASSYLHRESYGYTF.

The chain carries TRBV7-9 and TRBJ2-5; D gene ambiguous. Germline loops: CDR1 SEHNR, CDR2 FQNEAQ (reference sequence). V was pared by 1 base and J by 0 bases, with 9 bases between. The CDR3 sequence is 15 residues long. CDR3 coding DNA: TGTGCCAGCAGCTTAGGGAAGTGGTACCAAGAGACCCAGTACTTC. It specifies CASSLGKWYQETQYF.

The chain employs TRBV6-1 and TRBJ1-5; weak D call: TRBD1 (6 bases). Trimming cost V 10 bases and J 1 base, with 17 bases left between them. CDR1 and CDR2 from the germline V gene are MNHNS and SASEGT. This CDR3 has 15 residues. The CDR3 sequence: CATDLTGLSNQPQHF. The DNA of the CDR3 is TGTGCCACCGATCTTACAGGGCTGAGCAATCAGCCCCAGCATTTT.

By sample fraction, this clonotype is large. V is TRBV7-9 and J is TRBJ1-1; a weak D match, TRBD1 (5 bases). CDR1 and CDR2 (germline): SEHNR, FQNEAQ (reference sequence). With 11 bases removed from V and 4 bases from J, the gap between germline ends came to 20 bases. The CDR3 spans 14 residues. CDR3 region: CAYTRPLGGTEAFF. In nucleotides, the CDR3 is TGTGCCTATACACGCCCATTGGGGGGCACTGAAGCTTTCTTT.

Regarding this clonotype: This clone may be a read error of a much larger clone one base away. The chain combines TRBV2 with TRBJ2-1; 7 bases map to TRBD1. There are 13 residues in the CDR3. The trim removed 8 bases at V and 6 bases at J, leaving 7 bases unmatched. Germline values: CDR1 SNHLY, CDR2 FYNNEI. The chain's CDR3 is CASLGTAPNEQFF. In DNA form, the CDR3 reads TGTGCCAGCCTGGGGACAGCGCCCAATGAGCAGTTCTTC. The full variable domain, rest sourced from reference TRBV2 and TRBJ2-1, is EPEVTQTPSHQVTQMGQEVILRCVPISNHLYFYWYRQILGQKVEFLVSFYNNEISEKSEIFDDQFSVERPDGSNFTLKIRSTKLEDSAMYFCASLGTAPNEQFFGPGTRLTVL.

DNA for the CDR3: TGTGCCAGCAGTCGCGGGGGGGCAGATACGCAGTATTTT. Translated, it gives CASSRGGADTQYF. The J gene is TRBJ2-3, the V gene TRBV6-1; 9 nucleotides agree with TRBD2. Germline CDR1 is MNHNS and CDR2 is SASEGT. The CDR3 is 13 residues long. V lost 5 bases, J lost 4 bases, and 1 base stayed unmatched.

In its sample, this clonotype was seen once. DNA of the CDR3: TGTGCCAGCAGTTTTACCCAGCATTCAGATACGCAGTATTTT. It translates to CASSFTQHSDTQYF. The chain joins TRBV28 to TRBJ2-3; no reliable D call. The CDR3 runs to 14 residues. Trimming removed 3 bases at V and 4 bases at J, with 11 bases between. CDR1 MDHEN and CDR2 SYDVKM come from the germline V gene.

The chain carries TRBV6-2 or TRBV6-3 and TRBJ2-7, with TRBD1 matching 8 bases. Trimming cost V 5 bases and J 5 bases; bases outside gene matches: 5. Germline V gene lookup returns CDR1 MNHEY and CDR2 SVGEGT. CDR3 length equals 13 residues. The CDR3 spells CASSRQGSNEQYF. The CDR3 nucleotides read TGTGCCAGCAGTAGACAGGGGAGCAACGAGCAGTACTTC.

The gene calls are TRBV6-5 and TRBJ2-1; TRBD2 matches 7 bases. The CDR3 length is 18 residues. Trimming at V came to 2 bases and at J to 2 bases, leaving 12 bases not matched to a gene. CDR1 MNHEY and CDR2 SVGAGI come from the germline V gene. DNA for the CDR3: TGTGCCAGCAGTTACACATACCCCCGGCTAGCGGCCTACAATGAGCAGTTCTTC. It translates to CASSYTYPRLAAYNEQFF.

V gene TRBV20-1 combines with J gene TRBJ1-1; unclear D gene. Per germline, CDR1 DFQATT and CDR2 SNEGSKA (reference sequence). The CDR3 is 11 amino acids. Trimming removed 7 bases from V and 0 bases from J, with 6 bases in between. The CDR3 bases are TGCAGTGGATGGTTGAACACTGAAGCTTTCTTT. Translating gives CSGWLNTEAFF.

There are a few counts of this clonotype. This chain uses TRBV20-1 with TRBJ2-7; 11 bases fit TRBD2. The germline V gene encodes CDR1 DFQATT and CDR2 SNEGSKA (reference sequence). The length of the CDR3 is 15 residues. V dropped 1 base and J dropped 7; count of bases not matched to a gene: 9. This CDR3 reads CSARVPSGGTWEQYF. The CDR3 DNA reads TGCAGTGCTAGAGTCCCTAGCGGGGGGACGTGGGAGCAGTACTTC.

The rearrangement joins TRBV7-9 to TRBJ1-2, with a tentative D call TRBD1 (6 bases). V lost 0 bases and J 8 bases, leaving 28 bases between the germline ends. CDR1 is SEHNR and CDR2 is FQNEAQ in the germline V gene (reference sequence). The CDR3 covers 19 residues. Written as DNA, the CDR3 is TGTGCCAGCAGCTTAGCGGGGACCGGGGGCAGGGAGGGAAAGAAAGGCTACACCTTC. This codes for CASSLAGTGGREGKKGYTF.

This clonotype was detected only a few times. This sequence joins TRBV7-9 and TRBJ1-6, with 9 bases lining up with TRBD1. Germline V gene sequence: CDR1 SEHNR, CDR2 FQNEAQ (reference sequence). The V and J ends lost 5 bases and 5 bases, in that order; junction bases with no gene match: 4. The CDR3 runs to 15 residues. In DNA, the CDR3 is TGTGCCAGCAGCCCCGGGACAGGGAATAATTCACCCCTCCACTTT. This sequence encodes CASSPGTGNNSPLHF.

V is TRBV20-1 and J is TRBJ2-5, with 7 bases that match TRBD1. Germline V gene lookup returns CDR1 DFQATT and CDR2 SNEGSKA (reference sequence). The CDR3 is 14 amino acids. The V segment lost 3 bases and the J segment 5 bases; nucleotides outside the gene matches: 9. The CDR3: CSARASPGGETQYF. For the CDR3, the DNA is TGCAGTGCTAGGGCGTCGCCAGGGGGTGAGACCCAGTACTTC.

The chain couples TRBV27 to TRBJ2-4, with D possibly TRBD2 on 5 matching bases. Between the trimmed V and J ends, which lost 5 bases and 0 bases, there was a span of 14 bases. CDR1 and CDR2 from the germline V gene are MNHEY and SMNVEV (reference sequence). The CDR3 has 16 amino acids. The CDR3 coding sequence is TGTGCCAGCAGTCCCAGAGGGCTGGGAGCCAAAAACATTCAGTACTTC. Protein product: CASSPRGLGAKNIQYF.

The chain employs TRBV20-1 and TRBJ1-1; 9 nucleotides align to TRBD1. This CDR3 contains 12 residues. Germline trimming cut 5 bases from V and 5 bases from J; bases unmatched to any gene: 3. Per the germline V gene, CDR1 is DFQATT and CDR2 is SNEGSKA (reference sequence). Written as DNA, the CDR3 is TGCAGTGCTTACAGGGGGCCGACTGAAGCTTTCTTT. Its translation: CSAYRGPTEAFF.

V gene TRBV6-4 combines with J gene TRBJ1-1, with D perhaps matching TRBD1 (5 bases). This CDR3 has 15 amino acids. Germline-derived CDR1 and CDR2 are MRHNA and SNTAGT. The ends were cut back, 2 bases at V and 4 bases at J, with 14 bases in the middle. CDR3 in amino acids: CASSDPQEGGTEAFF. Written as DNA, the CDR3 is TGTGCCAGCAGTGACCCACAGGAAGGTGGCACTGAAGCTTTCTTT.

There are a few counts of this clonotype. J is TRBJ2-7 and V is TRBV7-2; 7 bases agree with TRBD1. The CDR3 contains 14 residues. The germline gives CDR1 SGHTA, CDR2 FQGNSA. The V and J ends lost 0 bases and 3 bases, in that order; junction bases with no gene match: 2. The CDR3 sequence is CASSLAQGNYEQYF. The CDR3 DNA reads as TGTGCCAGCAGCTTAGCACAGGGGAACTACGAGCAGTACTTC.

The gene calls are TRBV25-1 and TRBJ1-4; TRBD1 agrees at 9 bases. CDR3 size: 15 residues. J gave up 8 bases and V 4 bases, and 8 bases lay outside the gene matches. From germline, CDR1 is MGHDK and CDR2 SYGVNS. For the CDR3, the DNA is TGTGCCAGCAGTGCATCACAGGGGGCGGGAGAAAAACTGTTTTTT. Amino acid sequence: CASSASQGAGEKLFF.

This clonotype turned up a few times. V is TRBV7-8 and J is TRBJ1-2; TRBD1 matches 11 bases. Trimming removed 7 bases from V and 8 bases from J; junction bases left unmatched: 12. The CDR3 has 15 residues. Germline V gives CDR1 SGHVS, CDR2 FQNEAQ. The chain's CDR3 is CASTPRDRGIGGYTF. CDR3 DNA sequence: TGTGCCAGCACCCCTAGGGACAGGGGGATTGGGGGCTACACCTTC. The full variable domain, completed using reference TRBV7-8 and TRBJ1-2, is GAGVSQSPRYKVAKRGQDVALRCDPISGHVSLFWYQQALGQGPEFLTYFQNEAQLDKSGLPSDRFFAERPEGSVSTLKIQRTQQEDSAVYLCASTPRDRGIGGYTFGSGTRLTVV.

V is TRBV20-1 and J is TRBJ2-2; a weak D match, TRBD1 (5 bases). This CDR3 is built from 15 residues. Deletions cut 6 bases from V and 3 bases from J, with 17 bases between. Germline V gene sequence: CDR1 DFQATT, CDR2 SNEGSKA (reference sequence). The CDR3 coding sequence is TGCAGTGCCTACCCTGGGGCTCGGGACACCGGGGAGCTGTTTTTT. This codes for CSAYPGARDTGELFF.

This clonotype was counted a single time. This chain joins TRBV20-1 and TRBJ2-7; D not resolved. There are 13 residues in the CDR3. Germline V CDR1 and CDR2: DFQATT, SNEGSKA (reference sequence). Trimming left V 1 base short and J 3 bases short, with 10 bases between. CDR3 sequence: CSARGPLYYEQYF. Here the CDR3 DNA reads TGCAGTGCTAGAGGGCCTTTATACTACGAGCAGTACTTC.